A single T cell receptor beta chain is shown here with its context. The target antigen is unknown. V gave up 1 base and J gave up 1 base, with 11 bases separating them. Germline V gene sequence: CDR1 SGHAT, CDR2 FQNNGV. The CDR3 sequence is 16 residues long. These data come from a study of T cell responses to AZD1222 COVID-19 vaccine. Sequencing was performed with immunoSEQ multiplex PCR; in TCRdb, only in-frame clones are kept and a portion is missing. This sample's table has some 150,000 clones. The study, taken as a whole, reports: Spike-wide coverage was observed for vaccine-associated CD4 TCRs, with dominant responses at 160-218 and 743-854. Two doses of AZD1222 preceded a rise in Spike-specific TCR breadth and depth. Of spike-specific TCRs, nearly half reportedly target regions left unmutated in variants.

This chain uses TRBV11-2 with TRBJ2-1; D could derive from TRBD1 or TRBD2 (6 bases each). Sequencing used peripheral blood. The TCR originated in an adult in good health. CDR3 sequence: CASSLAGALSYNEQFF. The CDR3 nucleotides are TGTGCCAGCAGCTTAGCGGGGGCTTTGTCCTACAATGAGCAGTTCTTC.